This T cell receptor (beta chain) was documented in a study of blood T cell repertoires in COVID-19 (dated by TCRdb to the early 2020s). A note on the overall study: Collaborator samples came from the United States, Italy and Spain and covered acute and convalescent phases of COVID-19. The material from the prospective study consisted of cDNA or gDNA derived from T cells, B-cell-depleted T cells, or PBMCs. Subjects who had been exposed to COVID-19, were actively infected with it, or had recovered from it provided the deeply sampled blood TCRbeta repertoires that made up the dataset. A freely available public database, intended as a resource for researchers studying the immune response to SARS-CoV-2, is where the repertoires were released. Samples came from the ongoing ImmuneRACE study (first 160 participants) plus 1,254 subjects from 6 global collaborators. The sample metadata nearly always contained a de-identified subject ID, COVID-19 status, age in years and sex. HLA class I and class II types, where available, came from metadata supplied by the sample provider rather than from assay-based typing.

This clone has a handful of counts. It has no known antigen specificity. Qualities for individual bases were not recorded, and no much larger clone is one base off. Each collaborating institution followed its own protocols to collect whole blood in K2EDTA tubes. For TCRbeta analysis, collaborators shipped samples as frozen whole blood, isolated PBMCs, or DNA extracted from either of those sample types. TCRbeta CDR3 regions were amplified from genomic DNA by means of the immunoSEQ Assay, a bias-controlled multiplex PCR. On the authors' methods: The number of nucleated cells in each sample was estimated by amplification of reference gene primers within the assay. To quantify the absolute abundance of each unique TCRbeta CDR3 rearrangement, sequence reads were collapsed and filtered. Productive Simpson clonality was computed per sample as the square root of Simpson's diversity index over productive rearrangements. The table was pulled from immuneACCESS by TCRdb, which kept in-frame rearrangements only. Such tables lose some clones; where checked, under half of the loss comes from unresolved V genes, and the rest has no known cause. V and J calls and clone size come straight from that table; D and trimming were deduced from the DNA. In all, the sample holds 100,000 to 150,000 clones, and around 74% of those were seen once. Around 6% of the sample belongs to the ten largest clones.

The CDR3 holds 14 amino acids from the cysteine to the phenylalanine. Just CDR3 DNA is preserved here, 42 bases in frame from base 1. V and J lose 1 base and 4 bases, and a span of 9 bases separates them. The germline V gene gives CDR1 as SGHDT and CDR2 as YYEEEE. What the work shows at the level of the full study, not this receptor alone: How much clinical and demographic metadata was included differed by source and by participant, and the metadata was provided uncurated.

Recombination linked TRBV5-6 to TRBJ1-5; the D gene is possibly TRBD1, with 6 bases matching. The source is a man aged 55 to 69 with acute or convalescent COVID-19. Material for sequencing was peripheral blood. In nucleotide form, the sequence is TGTGCCAGCAGCTTGACTACAGGGAATCAGCCCCAGCATTTT. This gives the protein CASSLTTGNQPQHF.